The 32 T cell receptor beta chains below come from one sample, sequenced in a study of CD8 T cells in ankylosing spondylitis. General study points: Typical of ankylosing spondylitis blood, it appeared, was a TCR beta motif of eight highly homologous variants.

Via MiXCR, TCRdb re-called the 5' RACE reads, giving one row per CDR3 protein. The sample contains 700,000 or so distinct CDR3 sequences, 15% to 20% of which appear only once. These receptors have no known antigen. The sample was blood, either unsorted or a sorted T cell fraction (not recorded which). The receptors here all came from a male donor with ankylosing spondylitis.

V usage is TRBV5-1 and J usage is TRBJ1-5, with a possible D match to TRBD1 (6 bases). Germline assignment: CDR1 SGHRS and CDR2 YFSETQ. Trimming left V 3 bases short and J 8 bases short, with 15 bases between. The CDR3 has 14 residues. The CDR3 protein is CASSSDSSGEPQHF. CDR3 in DNA: TGCGCCAGCAGCTCGGACAGTTCAGGTGAGCCCCAGCATTTT.

The V call is TRBV7-9, the J call TRBJ2-1; TRBD2 aligns across 12 bases. In germline, CDR1 is SEHNR, CDR2 FQNEAQ (reference sequence). The V segment lost 1 base and the J segment 3 bases; nucleotides outside the gene matches: 4. There are 17 residues in the CDR3. The CDR3 nucleotides are TGTGCCAGCAGCTTAGGATCGACTAGCGGGGGCTACAATGAGCAGTTCTTC. Translating gives CASSLGSTSGGYNEQFF.

This chain's CDR3 is CASSPSGLADTDTQYF. The DNA of the CDR3 is TGTGCCAGCAGCCCCTCGGGACTAGCGGACACAGATACGCAGTATTTT. J is TRBJ2-3 and V is TRBV3-1; 11 bases line up with TRBD2. V was clipped by 4 bases and J by 2 bases; unmatched bases: 5. Germline CDR1 is LGHDT and CDR2 is YNNKEL (reference sequence). The CDR3 covers 16 residues.

In this sample, this clonotype turned up a few times. This rearrangement joins TRBV7-8 to TRBJ1-5, with a tentative D call TRBD1 (5 bases). With 1 base removed from V and 0 bases from J, the gap between germline ends came to 13 bases. The CDR3 extends over 17 amino acids. CDR1 is SGHVS, CDR2 FQNEAQ, per germline. CDR3 sequence (DNA): TGTGCCAGCAGCTTAGTAGGGGTGGGGGGTAGCAATCAGCCCCAGCATTTT. Protein product: CASSLVGVGGSNQPQHF.

The chain couples TRBV20-1 to TRBJ1-5; no clear D gene. The V and J ends lost 2 bases and 4 bases respectively, with 6 bases between them. CDR1 and CDR2 (germline): DFQATT, SNEGSKA (reference sequence). This CDR3 comprises 12 residues. DNA of the CDR3: TGCAGTGCTAGACAGGTTAATCAGCCCCAGCATTTT. Residues: CSARQVNQPQHF.

The CDR3 protein is CASAGTAVTDTQYF. CDR3 nucleotides: TGCGCCAGCGCCGGGACAGCAGTGACAGATACGCAGTATTTT. This chain links TRBV10-2 with TRBJ2-3, with TRBD1 matching 7 bases. The germline V gene encodes CDR1 WSHSY and CDR2 SAAADI. This CDR3 region has 14 residues. J was trimmed by 3 bases and V by 8 bases; bases with no gene match: 8.

The table lists this clonotype with a few counts. The gene calls are TRBV28 and TRBJ2-3, with D perhaps matching TRBD1 (6 bases). The CDR3 covers 16 residues. The germline gives CDR1 MDHEN, CDR2 SYDVKM. Trimming removed 3 bases at V and 4 bases at J, with 17 bases between. Here the CDR3 DNA reads TGTGCCAGCAGTTTGACTGTTGGGGCAGGGGCAGATACGCAGTATTTT. Its translation: CASSLTVGAGADTQYF.

This chain joins TRBV20-1 and TRBJ2-7; TRBD2 aligns across 9 bases. With 6 bases clipped from V and 6 bases from J, the junction kept 12 bases outside the gene matches. The CDR3 is 14 amino acids. Germline V gives CDR1 DFQATT, CDR2 SNEGSKA (reference sequence). CDR3 residues: CSATGLALASEQYF. CDR3 DNA sequence: TGCAGTGCGACCGGACTAGCGTTAGCCTCCGAGCAGTACTTC.

This rearrangement joins TRBV20-1 to TRBJ2-7, with TRBD2 matching over 13 bases. The CDR3 is made up of 14 amino acids. Per germline, CDR1 DFQATT and CDR2 SNEGSKA (reference sequence). After removal of 3 bases from V and 5 bases from J, the junction contained 4 bases not matched to a gene. CDR3 in amino acids: CSASRTSGSNEQYF. The DNA for the CDR3 is TGCAGTGCTAGCAGGACTAGCGGGAGTAACGAGCAGTACTTC.

This clonotype was counted between two and nine times. The V call is TRBV28, the J call TRBJ1-1; 7 bases map to TRBD1. CDR1 is MDHEN and CDR2 is SYDVKM in the germline V gene. The trim removed 5 bases at V and 6 bases at J, leaving 12 bases unmatched. The CDR3 consists of 15 residues. The CDR3 DNA reads as TGTGCCAGCAGTCCGAGCGACAGGGTTGGCGCTGAAGCTTTCTTT. Translated: CASSPSDRVGAEAFF.

This clonotype came up a few times. CDR3 in amino acids: CASSESGTQYF. DNA of the CDR3: TGCGCCAGCAGTGAGTCGGGTACGCAGTATTTT. This sequence joins TRBV10-2 and TRBJ2-3; no firm D call. V dropped 0 bases and J dropped 8 bases, with 3 bases sitting between them. CDR1 WSHSY and CDR2 SAAADI come from the germline V gene. The CDR3 runs to 11 residues.

The V gene is TRBV20-1, the J gene TRBJ2-3; TRBD1 might be the D (6 bases). CDR3 length: 15 residues. Trimming removed 0 bases at V and 2 bases at J, with 12 bases between. The germline CDR1 and CDR2 sequences are DFQATT and SNEGSKA (reference sequence). CDR3 bases: TGCAGTGCTAGAGATCGGGACACAAACACAGATACGCAGTATTTT. Amino acid sequence: CSARDRDTNTDTQYF.

The chain combines TRBV6-1 with TRBJ1-2; D may be TRBD1 (5 bases). The CDR3 is 13 residues long. The V gene lost 6 bases and the J gene lost 4 bases, with 12 bases spanning the gap. Germline lookup yields CDR1 MNHNS and CDR2 SASEGT. The CDR3 region is CASSLTASYGYTF. The CDR3 region has the DNA TGTGCCAGCAGCCTGACAGCGAGCTATGGCTACACCTTC.

About this clonotype itself: A much larger clone lies one base from this, so it may be a read error. The chain combines TRBV12-3 or TRBV12-4 with TRBJ1-1, with D possibly TRBD1 on 5 matching bases. There are 18 residues in the CDR3. The CDR3 region has the DNA TGTGCCATCAGTTTTATCGGAGTCAAAGGGGCAGAGGGCACTGAAGCTTTCTTT. Encoded protein: CAISFIGVKGAEGTEAFF.

V is TRBV19 and J is TRBJ1-1; D possibly corresponds to TRBD1 (6 bases). This CDR3 is built from 15 residues. Trimming pared 0 bases from V and 2 bases from J, leaving 10 bases between. Germline lookup yields CDR1 LNHDA and CDR2 SQIVND (reference sequence). The CDR3 protein is CASSIDLRGNTEAFF. CDR3 nucleotides: TGTGCCAGTAGTATAGATCTCAGGGGAAACACTGAAGCTTTCTTT.

This clonotype was counted a few times. The rearrangement links TRBV27 to TRBJ1-6; 7 bases align to TRBD1. The CDR3 sequence is 14 residues long. After removal of 6 bases from V and 8 bases from J, the junction contained 7 bases not matched to a gene. Germline CDR1 reads MNHEY; CDR2 reads SMNVEV (reference sequence). In DNA, the CDR3 is TGTGCCAGCAGGTCCGGGACAGAGCATTCACCCCTCCACTTT. Translated, it gives CASRSGTEHSPLHF.

CDR3 protein: CASSFLRVETQYF. DNA of the CDR3: TGTGCCAGCAGTTTTTTGAGGGTGGAGACCCAGTACTTC. V gene TRBV12-3 or TRBV12-4 combines with J gene TRBJ2-5; D possibly corresponds to TRBD2 (5 bases). Trimming removed 3 bases from V and 5 bases from J, with 10 bases in between. CDR3 length equals 13 residues.

This clonotype appeared a few times. J is TRBJ2-1 and V is TRBV20-1; TRBD2 is a possible D gene (6 bases). Trimming left V 3 bases short and J 3 bases short, with 15 bases between. The CDR3 is made up of 15 amino acids. Germline values: CDR1 DFQATT, CDR2 SNEGSKA (reference sequence). Here the CDR3 DNA reads TGCAGTGCTAGTCGGGACTGGGAAGACTACAATGAGCAGTTCTTC. As protein: CSASRDWEDYNEQFF.

This clonotype appeared a few times. The chain combines TRBV1 with TRBJ2-7. TRBV1 is annotated as a pseudogene. CDR3 length: 17 residues. The CDR3 bases are TGCACCAGCAGCCAACTACACCTTCCTAAGGGCCCCTACGAGCAGTACTTC. This translates into CTSSQLHLPKGPYEQYF.

The chain uses TRBV11-2 and TRBJ2-6, with D possibly TRBD1 on 5 matching bases. Trimming took 2 bases from V and 2 from J, leaving 7 bases between them. CDR3 length equals 15 residues. The germline gives CDR1 SGHAT, CDR2 FQNNGV. CDR3 DNA sequence: TGTGCCAGCAGCTTACGACAGCCTGGGGCCAACGTCCTGACTTTC. Its protein is CASSLRQPGANVLTF.

The sample holds a few counts of this clonotype. V gene TRBV5-1 combines with J gene TRBJ2-5; 11 nucleotides match TRBD1. Per germline, CDR1 SGHRS and CDR2 YFSETQ. This CDR3 contains 14 residues. V lost 7 bases to trimming and J lost 4 bases; unmatched junction nucleotides: 6. The CDR3 is CASLDRGRGETQYF. The CDR3 nucleotides are TGCGCCAGCTTGGACAGGGGGCGAGGAGAGACCCAGTACTTC. The variable domain in full, completed from reference TRBV5-1 and TRBJ2-5, reads KAGVTQTPRYLIKTRGQQVTLSCSPISGHRSVSWYQQTPGQGLQFLFEYFSETQRNKGNFPGRFSGRQFSNSRSEMNVSTLELGDSALYLCASLDRGRGETQYFGPGTRLLVL.

This clonotype turned up a few times. The chain is built from TRBV20-1 and TRBJ2-7, with a weak D call TRBD1 (5 bases). CDR3 size: 14 residues. The germline V gene has CDR1 DFQATT and CDR2 SNEGSKA (reference sequence). Trimming took off 0 bases at V and 0 bases at J, with 9 bases between the two ends. The CDR3 region is CSARDIRGSYEQYF. The CDR3 bases are TGCAGTGCTAGAGATATAAGGGGCTCCTACGAGCAGTACTTC.

Regarding this clonotype: A much larger clonotype is one base distant, so this may be a read error. This rearrangement joins TRBV25-1 to TRBJ1-4; TRBD1 aligns across 7 bases. The V gene's germline CDR1 is MGHDK and CDR2 SYGVNS. The CDR3 contains 15 residues. V was pared by 4 bases and J by 8 bases, with 10 bases of the junction left unmatched. The DNA for the CDR3 is TGTGCCAGCAGTGCCCACAGGGGCGGTTGGGAAAAACTGTTTTTT. Amino acid sequence: CASSAHRGGWEKLFF.

The chain recombines TRBV9 with TRBJ2-2; D assignment may be TRBD1 or TRBD2 (7 bases each). V dropped 6 bases and J dropped 8 bases, with 14 bases sitting between them. Germline CDR1 and CDR2: SGDLS and YYNGEE. This CDR3 has 13 residues. This CDR3 is CASKSGGEGELFF. CDR3 nucleotide sequence: TGTGCCAGCAAGTCAGGGGGGGAAGGGGAGCTGTTTTTT.

This chain uses TRBV20-1 with TRBJ2-5; weak D call: TRBD1 (6 bases). V dropped 6 bases and J dropped 3 bases, with 17 bases sitting between them. CDR3 length equals 14 residues. Per germline, CDR1 DFQATT and CDR2 SNEGSKA (reference sequence). This CDR3 reads CSAWGHPKEETQYF. Here the CDR3 DNA reads TGCAGTGCCTGGGGACACCCGAAAGAAGAGACCCAGTACTTC.

CDR3: CASSYSGSPEQPQHF. CDR3 in DNA: TGTGCCAGCAGTTACTCTGGGAGCCCGGAGCAGCCCCAGCATTTT. The V and J genes are TRBV6-5 and TRBJ1-5; D unresolved. CDR1 and CDR2 from the germline V gene are MNHEY and SVGAGI. The CDR3 length is 15 residues. With 0 bases removed from V and 7 bases from J, the gap between germline ends came to 13 bases.

A few counts support this clonotype. The chain has TRBV5-1 and TRBJ2-7; D unresolved. CDR3 length: 13 residues. V gave up 8 bases and J gave up 1 base, with 13 bases separating them. Germline CDR1 and CDR2: SGHRS and YFSETQ. Here the CDR3 DNA reads TGCGCCAGTGCCACCCGAACATCCTACGAGCAGTACTTC. It translates to CASATRTSYEQYF.

CDR3: CSAPDRTLQETQYF. The CDR3 DNA sequence: TGCAGTGCTCCAGACCGAACCCTCCAAGAGACCCAGTACTTC. V and J are TRBV20-1 and TRBJ2-5; no definite D call. Germline-derived CDR1 and CDR2 are DFQATT and SNEGSKA (reference sequence). The CDR3 extends over 14 amino acids. Between the trimmed V and J ends, which lost 5 bases and 1 base, there was a span of 14 bases.

The chain recombines TRBV20-1 with TRBJ2-1; the D is unclear. The CDR3 is 13 residues long. CDR1 is DFQATT and CDR2 is SNEGSKA in the germline V gene (reference sequence). V was clipped by 5 bases and J by 0 bases, with 8 bases between them. CDR3 DNA: TGCAGTGCTGCATACTACTCCTACAATGAGCAGTTCTTC. Protein sequence: CSAAYYSYNEQFF.

In this sample, this clonotype turned up once. The junction differs from germline at one of its ends, possibly a read error. V is TRBV4-2 and J is TRBJ1-1; the D is unclear. Germline V gene sequence: CDR1 LGHNA, CDR2 YNFKEQ. The CDR3 has 15 amino acids. The DNA of the CDR3 is TGTGCCAGTAGCCAAGAGGAGCCAGCCAACACTGAAGCTTTCTTT. It is translated as CASSQEEPANTEAFF.

The rearrangement uses TRBV28 and TRBJ2-3; TRBD2 aligns across 11 bases. Germline V CDR1 and CDR2: MDHEN, SYDVKM. After removal of 4 bases from V and 5 bases from J, the junction contained 11 bases not matched to a gene. This CDR3 has 17 amino acids. CDR3 region: CASSSLVSGREVDTQYF. Written as DNA, the CDR3 is TGTGCCAGCAGTTCGCTCGTTAGCGGGAGGGAGGTAGATACGCAGTATTTT. Variable domain in full (rest from reference TRBV28 and TRBJ2-3): DVKVTQSSRYLVKRTGEKVFLECVQDMDHENMFWYRQDPGLGLRLIYFSYDVKMKEKGDIPEGYSVSREKKERFSLILESASTNQTSMYLCASSSLVSGREVDTQYFGPGTRLTVL.

In this sample, this clonotype turned up a few times. V is TRBV5-1 and J is TRBJ2-1; 11 nucleotides agree with TRBD1. V shed 2 bases, J shed 5 bases, and the junction held 12 bases outside the gene matches. This CDR3 comprises 18 residues. Per the germline V gene, CDR1 is SGHRS and CDR2 is YFSETQ. The CDR3 sequence is CASSFRSLGQGADNEQFF. The CDR3 DNA reads as TGCGCCAGCAGCTTTCGCTCCTTAGGACAGGGGGCGGACAATGAGCAGTTCTTC.